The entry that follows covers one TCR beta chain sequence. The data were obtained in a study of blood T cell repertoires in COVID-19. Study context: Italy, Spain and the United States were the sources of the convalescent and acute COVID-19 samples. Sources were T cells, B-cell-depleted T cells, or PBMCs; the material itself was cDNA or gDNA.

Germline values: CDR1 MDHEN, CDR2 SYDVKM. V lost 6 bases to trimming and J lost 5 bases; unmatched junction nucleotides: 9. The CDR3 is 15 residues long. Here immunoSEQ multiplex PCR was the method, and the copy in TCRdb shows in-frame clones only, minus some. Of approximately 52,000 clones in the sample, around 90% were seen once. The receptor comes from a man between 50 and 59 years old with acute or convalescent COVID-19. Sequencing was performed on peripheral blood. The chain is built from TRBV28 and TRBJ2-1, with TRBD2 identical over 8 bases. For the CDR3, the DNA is TGTGCCAGCAGACCAGGGGCGGGGGGAAACAATGAGCAGTTCTTC. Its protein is CASRPGAGGNNEQFF.